The 5 T cell receptor beta chains in this list originate from one sample, sequenced in a study of patients and donors after allogeneic stem cell transplantation. TCRdb reprocessed the RT-PCR reads via MiXCR and lists one record per CDR3 protein. The table shows about a million distinct CDR3 sequences, with about a sixth occurring only once. The sequenced sample was blood, either unsorted or a sorted T cell fraction (not recorded which). The source is a human donor who was either an allogeneic HSCT recipient or a stem cell or donor lymphocyte infusion donor (not recorded which). It is not recorded whose cells these are; they may come from a transplant donor.

This clonotype was observed a handful of times. The chain carries TRBV28 and TRBJ1-3, with 7 bases identical to TRBD1. The ends lost 6 bases at V and 0 bases at J; junction bases unmatched: 5. CDR1 and CDR2 from the germline V gene are MDHEN and SYDVKM. The CDR3 totals 15 residues. The CDR3 DNA reads TGTGCCAGCAGACCCCGACAGGGCTCTGGAAACACCATATATTTT. It codes for CASRPRQGSGNTIYF.

This clonotype occurred a few times. This chain links TRBV6-1 with TRBJ2-5; possible D gene TRBD2, 5 bases. The V end lost 5 bases, the J end lost 1 base, and 17 bases lay between the germline ends. Looked up from germline, CDR1 is MNHNS and CDR2 is SASEGT. The CDR3 is made up of 16 amino acids. The chain's CDR3 is CASSRPRTGIQETQYF. CDR3 in DNA: TGTGCCAGCAGTCGACCCCGGACGGGGATCCAAGAGACCCAGTACTTC.

This clonotype was seen a handful of times. This sequence joins TRBV3-1 and TRBJ2-5; maybe TRBD1 (6 bases). V lost 1 base and J 1 base, leaving 10 bases between the germline ends. In germline, CDR1 is LGHDT, CDR2 YNNKEL (reference sequence). This CDR3 comprises 15 residues. As DNA, the CDR3 is TGTGCCAGCAGCCAAGTCTTCAGGGGCCAAGAGACCCAGTACTTC. It encodes CASSQVFRGQETQYF.

In its sample, this clonotype was seen a few times. This chain joins TRBV7-6 and TRBJ2-1; D ambiguous. The CDR3 sequence is 14 residues long. The V end lost 1 base, the J end lost 8 bases, and 12 bases lay between the germline ends. From germline, CDR1 is SGHVS and CDR2 FNYEAQ. The CDR3 DNA reads as TGTGCCAGCAGCTTAGACCCAGGTCTGGATGAGCAGTTCTTC. It codes for CASSLDPGLDEQFF.

This clonotype has a handful of counts. This chain joins TRBV20-1 and TRBJ1-1; D is uncertain. The CDR3 extends over 16 amino acids. Germline V lookup: CDR1 DFQATT, CDR2 SNEGSKA (reference sequence). V was shortened by 1 base and J by 1 base, with 16 bases between the two germline ends. CDR3 DNA sequence: TGCAGTGCTAGAGGACCAACGCAAAAAAGGAACACTGAAGCTTTCTTT. Its protein is CSARGPTQKRNTEAFF.